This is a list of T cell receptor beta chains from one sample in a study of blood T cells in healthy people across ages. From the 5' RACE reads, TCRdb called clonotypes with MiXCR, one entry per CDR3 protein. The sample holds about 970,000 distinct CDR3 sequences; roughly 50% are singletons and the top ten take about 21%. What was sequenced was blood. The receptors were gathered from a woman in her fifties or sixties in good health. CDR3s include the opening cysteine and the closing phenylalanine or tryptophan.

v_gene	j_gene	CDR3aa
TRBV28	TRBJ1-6	CASMWQMSNSPLHF
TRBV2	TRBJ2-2	CASRWTREAGELFF
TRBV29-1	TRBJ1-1	CSVGGGSTEAFF
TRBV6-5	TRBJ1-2	CASSYPNTITVGGADAYGYTF
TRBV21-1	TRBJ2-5	CASSISSLGLAYRANEQYF
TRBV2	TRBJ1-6	CASTEGQRHSPLHF
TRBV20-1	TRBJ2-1	CSARVRAGGYYNEQFF
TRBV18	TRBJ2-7	CASSLTSLSYEQYF
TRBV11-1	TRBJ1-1	CASSLRSGGAFF
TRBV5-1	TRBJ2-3	CASAGAVLMDTQYF
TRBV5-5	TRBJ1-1	CASSLYGGEAFF
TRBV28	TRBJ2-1	CASQRGGIAGSYNEQFF
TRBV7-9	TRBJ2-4	CASSPLRGADIQYF
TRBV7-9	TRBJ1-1	CASSLEVANTEAFF
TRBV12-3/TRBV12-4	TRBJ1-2	CASSPSTTNYGYTF
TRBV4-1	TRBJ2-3	CASSLLAGSSTDTQYF
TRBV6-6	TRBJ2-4	CASRGLAGRAKNIQYF
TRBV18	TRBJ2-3	CASSPPGRRDTQYF
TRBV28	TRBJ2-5	CASSRAVETQYF
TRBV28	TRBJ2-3	CASSLLLAGGPDTQYF
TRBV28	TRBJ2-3	CASSFFQGVSTDTQYF
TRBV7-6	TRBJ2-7	CASSLDPPGGNEQYF
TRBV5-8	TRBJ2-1	CASRAGGEQFF
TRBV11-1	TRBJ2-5	CASSRRDGETQYF
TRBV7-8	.	CASSSQGSQETQYF
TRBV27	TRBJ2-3	CASSLYPQIADTQYF
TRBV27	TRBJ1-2	CASSRQLYGYGYTF
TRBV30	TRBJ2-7	CAAEIMSGYEQYF
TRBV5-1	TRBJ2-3	CASSLESSGSTDTQYF
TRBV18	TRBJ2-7	CASSPMGLYEQYF